This record covers a single TCR beta chain. The data were obtained in a study of T cell changes during pregnancy in multiple sclerosis. Profiled with immunoSEQ multiplex PCR; TCRdb holds only in-frame clones, not every one. Among some 36,000 clones listed, approximately 89% were seen once. This clonotype was sampled from a female donor in good health, enrolled as a control in a pregnancy study. The material sequenced was CD4+ T cells from peripheral blood mononuclear cells, taken in the second trimester of pregnancy.

The CDR3: CASSYADRDRSLYNSPLHF. CDR3 coding DNA: TGTGCCAGCAGCTACGCCGACCGGGACAGGTCCCTTTATAATTCACCCCTCCACTTT. The J gene is TRBJ1-6, the V gene TRBV5-5; TRBD1 matches at 8 bases. Germline-derived CDR1 and CDR2 are SGHKS and YYEKEE (reference sequence). This CDR3 spans 19 amino acids. Losses at the gene ends were 3 bases for V and 4 bases for J; bases not matched to a gene: 15. Full variable domain (remainder filled in from reference TRBV5-5 and TRBJ1-6): DAGVTQSPTHLIKTRGQQVTLRCSPISGHKSVSWYQQVLGQGPQFIFQYYEKEERGRGNFPDRFSARQFPNYSSELNVNALLLGDSALYLCASSYADRDRSLYNSPLHFGNGTRLTVT.